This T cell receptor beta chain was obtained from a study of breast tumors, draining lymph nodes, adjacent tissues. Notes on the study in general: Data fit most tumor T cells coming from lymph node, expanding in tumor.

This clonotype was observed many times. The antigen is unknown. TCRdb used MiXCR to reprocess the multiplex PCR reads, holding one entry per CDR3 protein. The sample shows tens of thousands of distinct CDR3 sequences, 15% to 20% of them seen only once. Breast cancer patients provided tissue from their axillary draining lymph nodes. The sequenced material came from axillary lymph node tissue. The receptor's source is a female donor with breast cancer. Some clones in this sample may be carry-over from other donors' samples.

The CDR3 DNA is TGCAGTGCTAGAGATGTCAGTAAAGACTCTGGGGCCAACGTCCTGACTTTC. Translating it yields CSARDVSKDSGANVLTF. This rearrangement joins TRBV20-1 to TRBJ2-6; D is ambiguous. Germline V gene lookup returns CDR1 DFQATT and CDR2 SNEGSKA (reference sequence). CDR3 length: 17 amino acids. Trimming took off 0 bases at V and 0 bases at J, with 12 bases between the two ends.